The clone carrying this T cell receptor beta chain was found a few times. Its antigen is unknown. The sample is drawn from a study of identical twins. The CDR3 is 13 residues long. Trimming at V came to 6 bases and at J to 15 bases, leaving 12 bases not matched to a gene. Each CDR3 protein gets one entry after TCRdb re-called the 5' RACE reads with MiXCR. The sample carries some 660,000 distinct CDR3 sequences, more than 6.5% recorded once. Study outcomes and limitations: Abundant beta clonotypes from cord blood bore fewer insertions; memory repertoires lacked this pattern. Instead of following the same donors, the conclusions were based on cross-sectional statistical analysis. Among beta out-of-frame sequences, excess sharing between twins appeared weaker.

The data also belong to a second study, concerning yellow fever vaccine responses in identical twins.

The chain carries TRBV12-3 or TRBV12-4 and TRBJ2-1; 9 bases agree with TRBD2. The sequenced material came from PBMCs. The origin of this receptor is a woman younger than 30 in good health. The CDR3 is CASSTPLAGRLFF. CDR3 in DNA: TGTGCCAGCAGCACACCCCTAGCGGGAAGACTGTTCTTC.